Shown below are 10 T cell receptor beta chains from a single sample sequenced in a study of blood T cell repertoires in COVID-19. The table came from immunoSEQ multiplex PCR; TCRdb's copy has only in-frame clones and leaves some out. Of roughly 200,000 clones in the sample, about 86% were seen once. The sequenced sample was peripheral blood. These receptors were obtained from a young woman who had recovered from COVID-19.

This clone has only one observation. The rearrangement joins TRBV20-1 to TRBJ1-5; TRBD1 might be the D (5 bases). The CDR3 has 16 residues. Germline CDR1 and CDR2: DFQATT and SNEGSKA (reference sequence). V lost 3 bases, J lost 0 bases, and 15 bases lay in between. The CDR3 DNA reads TGCAGTGCTAGTCGGGTTGGGGGGTATAGCAATCAGCCCCAGCATTTT. Amino acid sequence: CSASRVGGYSNQPQHF.

The sample holds one count of this clone. The chain joins TRBV9 to TRBJ1-4; the match to TRBD1 covers 8 bases. The germline gives CDR1 SGDLS, CDR2 YYNGEE. The J segment lost 4 bases and the V segment lost 3 bases, leaving 5 bases of the junction unmatched. The CDR3 runs to 15 residues. As DNA, the CDR3 is TGTGCCAGCAGCGCGCACAGGGGGTTTAATGAAAAACTGTTTTTT. Its translation: CASSAHRGFNEKLFF. Full variable domain (missing parts from reference TRBV9 and TRBJ1-4): DSGVTQTPKHLITATGQRVTLRCSPRSGDLSVYWYQQSLDQGLQFLIQYYNGEERAKGNILERFSAQQFPDLHSELNLSSLELGDSALYFCASSAHRGFNEKLFFGSGTQLSVL.

The V gene is TRBV3-1 (or the pseudogene TRBV3-2), the J gene TRBJ2-5, with TRBD1 as a possible D gene (7 bases). V was cut by 5 bases and J by 5 bases, with 21 bases left in between. Germline-derived CDR1 and CDR2 are LGHDT and YNNKEL (reference sequence). The CDR3 is 16 residues long. CDR3 protein: CASSISTRGTGETQYF. The CDR3, as DNA: TGTGCCAGCAGCATTTCAACCAGGGGGACTGGGGAGACCCAGTACTTC.

V usage is TRBV18 and J usage is TRBJ1-2; D is perhaps TRBD1 (6 bases). Trimming removed 2 bases from V and 2 bases from J, with 12 bases in between. Germline values: CDR1 KGHSH, CDR2 LQKENI. CDR3 length equals 15 residues. This chain's CDR3 is CASSPGSQGNYGYTF. Here the CDR3 DNA reads TGTGCCAGCTCACCAGGCTCACAGGGCAACTATGGCTACACCTTC.

The chain links TRBV20-1 to TRBJ2-1, with D tentatively TRBD1 (5 bases). The CDR3 runs 15 residues. Trimming took off 3 bases at V and 2 bases at J, with 14 bases between the two ends. In germline, CDR1 is DFQATT, CDR2 SNEGSKA (reference sequence). The CDR3 spells CSASWQGVAYNEQFF. The CDR3 coding sequence is TGCAGTGCTAGTTGGCAGGGTGTAGCCTACAATGAGCAGTTCTTC.

V usage is TRBV7-9 and J usage is TRBJ1-2; D possibly corresponds to TRBD1 (6 bases). The germline gives CDR1 SEHNR, CDR2 FQNEAQ (reference sequence). The V and J ends lost 1 base and 3 bases respectively, with 21 bases between them. CDR3 length: 18 amino acids. CDR3 residues: CASSLVGPREGGDYGYTF. DNA of the CDR3: TGTGCCAGCAGCTTAGTGGGCCCCCGGGAGGGGGGAGACTATGGCTACACCTTC.

The CDR3 nucleotides are TGTGCCAGCAAAGGAGGGACTAACCAAGAGACCCAGTACTTC. Translating gives CASKGGTNQETQYF. This chain joins TRBV7-2 and TRBJ2-5; 7 nucleotides align to TRBD2. This CDR3 has 14 amino acids. Looked up from germline, CDR1 is SGHTA and CDR2 is FQGNSA. The V gene end was trimmed by 7 bases and the J gene end by 0 bases; junction bases not matched to a gene: 5.

V and J are TRBV5-6 and TRBJ1-1; TRBD1 matches 9 bases. The junction had 7 bases not matched to a gene; V was cut back by 5 bases and J by 11 bases. Germline V gives CDR1 SGHDT, CDR2 YYEEEE. The length of the CDR3 is 12 residues. CDR3 sequence: CASRYRGREAFF. For the CDR3, the DNA is TGTGCCAGCAGGTACAGGGGGCGGGAGGCTTTCTTT.

The chain combines TRBV7-3 with TRBJ1-3; possibly TRBD1 for D (6 bases). V gave up 5 bases and J gave up 1 base, with 9 bases separating them. The CDR3 is made up of 14 amino acids. Germline V gene lookup returns CDR1 SGHTA and CDR2 FQGTGA. The chain's CDR3 is CASSRTASGNTIYF. The CDR3 region has the DNA TGTGCCAGCAGCCGGACAGCGTCTGGAAACACCATATATTTT.

The chain has TRBV6-4 and TRBJ2-3; 8 bases are a match to TRBD2. The germline V gene encodes CDR1 MRHNA and CDR2 SNTAGT. CDR3 length: 15 amino acids. With V trimmed by 3 bases and J by 0 bases, 2 bases remained unmatched. DNA of the CDR3: TGTGCCAGCAGTGAGCTAGCGGGCAGCACAGATACGCAGTATTTT. Translated, it gives CASSELAGSTDTQYF.